Below, 4 T cell receptor beta chains from the same sample are listed, as sequenced in a study of blood T cell repertoires in COVID-19. Some clones are missing from TCRdb's copy, which holds only in-frame ones; the method was immunoSEQ multiplex PCR. The data hold 35,000 to 50,000 clones, with approximately 90% observed a single time. Specimen: peripheral blood. The receptors derive from a man aged 55 to 70 with acute or convalescent COVID-19.

The CDR3 nucleotides are TGTGCCAGCAGCCCCCTGGGTAGCGTTAACACCGGGGAGCTGTTTTTT. This encodes CASSPLGSVNTGELFF. The chain combines TRBV9 with TRBJ2-2, with D possibly matching TRBD2 (5 bases). CDR1 SGDLS and CDR2 YYNGEE come from the germline V gene. Trimming stripped 4 bases from V and 2 bases from J, with 15 bases between. This CDR3 has 16 residues.

The V gene is TRBV30, the J gene TRBJ1-1, with D maybe TRBD1 (6 bases). V was cut by 1 base and J by 3 bases, with 18 bases left in between. The CDR3 sequence is 16 residues long. In germline, CDR1 is GTSNPN, CDR2 SVGIG (reference sequence). For the CDR3, the DNA is TGTGCCTGGAGTGCAACGGTGACAGGCGTATACACTGAAGCTTTCTTT. The encoded protein is CAWSATVTGVYTEAFF.

The gene calls are TRBV30 and TRBJ1-1; no clear D gene. The CDR3 loop spans 11 amino acids. The germline V gene encodes CDR1 GTSNPN and CDR2 SVGIG (reference sequence). Trimming left V 5 bases short and J 1 base short, with 5 bases between. This CDR3 reads CAWSKNTEAFF. For the CDR3, the DNA is TGTGCCTGGTCTAAGAACACTGAAGCTTTCTTT.

The chain links TRBV14 to TRBJ2-1, with a tentative D call TRBD1 (6 bases). The V end lost 6 bases, the J end lost 6 bases, and 24 bases lay between the germline ends. The CDR3 has 17 residues. The germline V gene has CDR1 SGHDN and CDR2 FVKESK. CDR3 nucleotides: TGTGCCAGCAGTCAACGAGTAACAGGGCCTTTGGTCAATGAGCAGTTCTTC. Amino acid sequence: CASSQRVTGPLVNEQFF. Drawing the rest from reference TRBV14 and TRBJ2-1, the complete variable domain is EAGVTQFPSHSVIEKGQTVTLRCDPISGHDNLYWYRRVMGKEIKFLLHFVKESKQDESGMPNNRFLAERTGGTYSTLKVQPAELEDSGVYFCASSQRVTGPLVNEQFFGPGTRLTVL.